One T cell receptor beta chain is described in this entry. Its antigen remains unidentified. A single record per CDR3 protein comes from TCRdb applying MiXCR to the 5' RACE reads. The table shows 400,000 to 550,000 distinct CDR3 sequences, with approximately 23% occurring only once. This sample stems from a study of T-cell memory formation after mild COVID-19. Notes on the study in general: Contracting clones from day 15 to 85 showed balanced CD4/CD8; later expanders favored CD4+. Second-wave clones that peaked on day 37 lacked confirmed SARS-CoV-2 specificity. CD4+ contracting clones were mainly CM and EM; CD8+ ones, EMRA. The appearance of some responding clones in pre-infection memory suggested that cross-reactive memory joined.

Germline lookup yields CDR1 SQVTM and CDR2 ANQGSEA. The CDR3 spans 15 residues. V lost 3 bases and J lost 2; bases outside the gene matches: 5. Sequencing was performed on PBMCs or a T cell subset sorted from them (not recorded which). This clonotype originated in an adult woman who had mild COVID-19 (a few samples of this study predate the infection). Cell type and time point are not known. The chain joins TRBV29-1 to TRBJ2-2; 8 nucleotides line up with TRBD2. CDR3 nucleotide sequence: TGCAGCGTTGAGGGAGCGGGAGATAACACCGGGGAGCTGTTTTTT. Residues: CSVEGAGDNTGELFF.